A selection of T cell receptor beta chains follows, all from one sample in a study of CD8+ T cells in alopecia areata. Measured with immunoSEQ multiplex PCR; TCRdb has only the in-frame clones, and not every one. The table has roughly 100,000 clones, 65% to 90% seen once; the top ten hold 11%. The material sequenced was CD8+ T cells sorted from blood, taken at roughly week 30, from a patient treated with tofacitinib. These receptors originate from a human donor with alopecia areata. CDR3s include the opening cysteine and the closing phenylalanine or tryptophan. A D gene is named only where the DNA matches it firmly. Clone size is not always given. Where it is, it says once, few, many or a class for expanded clones.

j_gene | len | d_gene | v_gene | abundance | CDR3aa | CDR3nt
TRBJ2-7 | 15 | TRBD1 | TRBV13 | once | CASSEPDRGGYEQYF | TGTGCCAGCAGCGAACCAGACAGGGGCGGCTACGAGCAGTACTTC
TRBJ2-7 | 14 | TRBD1 | TRBV29-1 | - | CSVAAGTGTYEQYF | TGCAGCGTTGCCGCCGGGACAGGGACCTACGAGCAGTACTTC
TRBJ2-7 | 12 | - | TRBV27 | - | CASSNTAYEQYF | TGTGCCAGCAGTAACACCGCCTACGAGCAGTACTTC
TRBJ1-2 | 11 | - | TRBV5-1 | - | CASSLGPGYTF | TGCGCCAGCAGCTTGGGGCCCGGCTACACCTTC
TRBJ2-7 | 14 | TRBD2 | TRBV7-9 | - | CASSLALAGVEQYF | TGTGCCAGCAGCTTAGCACTAGCGGGAGTTGAGCAGTACTTC
TRBJ2-7 | 13 | TRBD1 | TRBV5-6 | - | CASSWDSAYEQYF | TGTGCCAGCAGTTGGGACAGCGCTTACGAGCAGTACTTC
TRBJ2-3 | 11 | - | TRBV6-1 | - | CASSEPDTQYF | TGTGCCAGCAGTGAGCCAGATACGCAGTATTTT
TRBJ2-1 | 15 | TRBD2 | TRBV19 | once | CASSIGLAAYNEQFF | TGTGCCAGTAGTATAGGGCTAGCGGCCTACAATGAGCAGTTCTTC
TRBJ1-2 | 15 | - | TRBV4-1 | - | CASSQVQGSNHGYTF | TGCGCCAGCAGCCAAGTTCAGGGGTCGAACCATGGCTACACCTTC
TRBJ1-1 | 12 | - | TRBV4-1 | - | CASSQGGSEAFF | TGCGCCAGCAGCCAGGGGGGCAGTGAAGCTTTCTTT
TRBJ2-3 | 17 | - | TRBV21-1 | once | CASSKRRSQTSTDTQYF | TGTGCCAGCAGCAAAAGACGGTCACAGACTAGCACAGATACGCAGTATTTT
TRBJ2-7 | 13 | TRBD2 | TRBV27 | - | CASSRTSSYEQYF | TGTGCCAGCAGCAGGACTAGCTCGTACGAGCAGTACTTC
TRBJ2-5 | 14 | - | TRBV6-1 | - | CASSEVGTEETQYF | TGTGCCAGCAGTGAAGTGGGAACAGAAGAGACCCAGTACTTC
TRBJ1-1 | 11 | - | TRBV10-3 | - | CAISDGDEAFF | TGTGCCATCAGTGACGGTGATGAAGCTTTCTTT
TRBJ2-7 | 16 | - | TRBV7-8 | once | CASSLSPGGGIDEQYF | TGTGCCAGCAGCTTATCCCCCGGAGGGGGCATCGACGAGCAGTACTTC
TRBJ2-3 | 13 | - | TRBV29-1 | - | CSVDTPYTDTQYF | TGCAGCGTTGACACTCCGTACACAGATACGCAGTATTTT
TRBJ1-3 | 12 | - | TRBV11-2 | - | CASSLTMDTIYF | TGTGCCAGCAGCTTAACTATGGACACCATATATTTT
TRBJ1-1 | 13 | TRBD1 | TRBV29-1 | - | CSVLGQAGTEAFF | TGCAGCGTTCTAGGACAGGCGGGTACTGAAGCTTTCTTT
TRBJ2-1 | 16 | TRBD2 | TRBV13 | - | CASSPRGGDHYNEQFF | TGTGCCAGCAGCCCCCGCGGGGGAGACCACTACAATGAGCAGTTCTTC
TRBJ2-3 | 16 | TRBD1 | TRBV4-1 | - | CASSQVGTGDPDTQYF | TGCGCCAGCAGCCAAGTGGGGACAGGGGACCCAGATACGCAGTATTTT
TRBJ2-7 | 15 | TRBD2 | TRBV5-4 | - | CASSLASGSSYEQYF | TGTGCCAGCAGCTTGGCAAGCGGGAGTTCCTACGAGCAGTACTTC
TRBJ2-7 | 17 | TRBD2 | TRBV10-3 | - | CAISEWGTSGGSYEQYF | TGTGCCATCAGTGAGTGGGGGACTAGCGGGGGATCCTACGAGCAGTACTTC
TRBJ2-3 | 14 | - | TRBV6-5 | once | CASRRRERTDTQYF | TGTGCCAGCAGGCGGCGAGAGAGAACAGATACGCAGTATTTT
TRBJ2-3 | 15 | - | TRBV13 | - | CASSLGSPATDTQYF | TGTGCCAGCAGCTTAGGGTCCCCAGCCACAGATACGCAGTATTTT
TRBJ1-2 | 14 | TRBD1 | TRBV2 | - | CASRSTGYDYGYTF | TGTGCCAGCAGATCGACAGGGTATGACTATGGCTACACCTTC
TRBJ2-7 | 12 | - | TRBV14 | - | CASSQVFYEQYF | TGTGCCAGCAGCCAAGTCTTCTACGAGCAGTACTTC
TRBJ1-2 | 13 | - | TRBV29-1 | - | CSVEDRGGYGYTF | TGCAGCGTTGAAGATCGGGGGGGCTATGGCTACACCTTC
TRBJ1-1 | 12 | - | TRBV29-1 | once | CSGARQNTEAFF | TGCAGCGGGGCAAGACAGAACACTGAAGCTTTCTTT
TRBJ2-7 | 17 | - | TRBV4-1 | - | CASSYKAATHPSYEQYF | TGCGCCAGCAGCTACAAGGCGGCGACCCACCCCTCCTACGAGCAGTACTTC
TRBJ1-1 | 11 | - | TRBV19 | - | CASSGRLEAFF | TGTGCCAGTAGTGGAAGGCTTGAAGCTTTCTTT
TRBJ1-1 | 13 | - | TRBV5-1 | medium-sized | CASTARGNPEAFF | TGCGCCAGCACGGCTCGGGGAAACCCTGAAGCTTTCTTT
TRBJ2-5 | 18 | TRBD1 | TRBV2 | - | CASSVSLASRGLRETQYF | TGTGCCAGCAGTGTGTCGTTGGCTAGCAGGGGGCTCAGAGAGACCCAGTACTTC
TRBJ1-5 | 14 | TRBD1 | TRBV4-1 | - | CASSQEQGDQPQHF | TGCGCCAGCAGCCAAGAACAGGGGGATCAGCCCCAGCATTTT
TRBJ2-2 | 14 | - | TRBV4-1 | - | CASSQDRYTGELFF | TGCGCCAGCAGCCAAGATCGGTACACCGGGGAGCTGTTTTTT
TRBJ2-1 | 15 | TRBD2 | TRBV19 | - | CASSRGRAVYNEQFF | TGTGCCAGTAGTAGAGGGAGGGCCGTCTACAATGAGCAGTTCTTC
TRBJ2-2 | 11 | - | TRBV10-3 | - | CAISDTGELFF | TGTGCCATCAGTGATACCGGGGAGCTGTTTTTT